The clone carrying this TCR beta chain turned up a few times. The antigen is not known. These data originate in a study of blood T cells in healthy people across ages. CDR1 and CDR2 (germline): SEHNR, FQNEAQ (reference sequence). V lost 5 bases and J lost 2; bases outside the gene matches: 6. This CDR3 is built from 15 residues. Study-level results: Donors of long life had a larger count of naive CD4+ cells and greater diversity than aged donors.

A J-beta primer mix and a sample-barcoded 5' primer were used in a second PCR of roughly 6 to 11 cycles. Each cDNA was tagged by a template-switch adaptor containing 12 random nucleotides. Each sample yielded at least 2.5 million CDR3-containing paired-end reads. MiXCR was run by TCRdb on the 5' RACE reads, yielding one entry per CDR3 protein. The sample includes about 760,000 distinct CDR3 sequences, roughly 25% of them seen just once. These sequences were also reported in another study, on T cells of mothers and their children. That publication notes: Sequencing got over 9.5 million TCR beta CDR3 reads from each mother and roughly 2.7 million from each child.

The sequenced material came from blood. The rearrangement links TRBV7-9 to TRBJ2-5; 9 bases are shared with TRBD2. The receptor's source is a boy aged 5-17 years in good health. The CDR3 nucleotides read TGTGCCAGCAGCACCCGACTAGCGGAACAAGAGACCCAGTACTTC. Its protein is CASSTRLAEQETQYF.